What follows describes a single TCR beta chain. The antigen is undetermined. The V segment lost 0 bases and the J segment 4 bases; nucleotides outside the gene matches: 12. CDR1 LGHNA and CDR2 YNFKEQ come from the germline V gene. The CDR3 totals 17 residues. The sample belongs to a study of cytomegalovirus exposure and HLA in healthy donors. Notes on the study in general: A later analysis associated around 17,000 TCR beta sequences with HLA alleles at a 0.05 false discovery rate. V- and J-gene trimming of TCR beta was linked (in a later analysis) to a missense DCLRE1C variant.

13 Jbeta primers and 60 Vbeta primers were used for the PCR. TCRdb keeps only in-frame clones here, not all; method: immunoSEQ multiplex PCR. The repertoire holds 100,000 or so clones, with about 80% as singletons. The sequencing input was PBMCs. The chain carries TRBV4-2 and TRBJ2-7; TRBD1 aligns across 7 bases. This TCR was sampled from a man aged 25 to 40 in good health and CMV-seropositive. The CDR3 nucleotides are TGTGCCAGCAGCCAAGACAGGGGGTCGTCGTCCGGGTACGAGCAGTACTTC. This encodes CASSQDRGSSSGYEQYF.